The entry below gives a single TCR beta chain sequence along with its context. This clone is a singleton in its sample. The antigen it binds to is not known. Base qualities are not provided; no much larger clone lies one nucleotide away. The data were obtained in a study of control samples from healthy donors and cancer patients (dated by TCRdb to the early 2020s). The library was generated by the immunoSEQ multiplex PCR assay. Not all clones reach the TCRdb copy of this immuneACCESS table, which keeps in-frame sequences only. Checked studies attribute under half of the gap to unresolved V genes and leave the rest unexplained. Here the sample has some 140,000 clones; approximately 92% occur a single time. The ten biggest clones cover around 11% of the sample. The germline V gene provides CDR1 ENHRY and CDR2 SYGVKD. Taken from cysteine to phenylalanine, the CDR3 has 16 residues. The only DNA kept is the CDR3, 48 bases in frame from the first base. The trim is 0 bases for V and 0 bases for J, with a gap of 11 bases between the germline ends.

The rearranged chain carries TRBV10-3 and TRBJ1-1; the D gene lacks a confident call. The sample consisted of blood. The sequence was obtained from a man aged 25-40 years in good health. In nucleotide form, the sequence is TGTGCCATCAGTGAGTCTGGAGTGGGGTTGAACACTGAAGCTTTCTTT. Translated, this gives CAISESGVGLNTEAFF.